These T cell receptor beta chains were read from a single sample in a study of blood T cell repertoires in COVID-19. Profiling relied on immunoSEQ multiplex PCR, and the TCRdb table lists in-frame clones only, not all of them. The table shows about 190,000 clones, with around four fifths occurring only once. The specimen was peripheral blood. All receptors come from an elderly woman with active or convalescent COVID-19. Each CDR3 is given with its conserved first and last residue. The order of the fields is clone size, J gene, D gene, CDR3 length, V gene, CDR3 DNA, CDR3 protein. D genes are given only for firm matches. Clone size is stated in some rows and not others, as once, few, many or a class when expanded.

>.|TRBJ1-3|.|18|TRBV28
TGTGCCAGCAGTTTAGGTCGTAGATGGACAAGGGGAGGAAACACCATATATTTT
CASSLGRRWTRGGNTIYF
>.|TRBJ2-7|.|12|TRBV29-1
TGCAGCGTTGAAGCGGGGTCCTCTGAGCAGTACTTC
CSVEAGSSEQYF
>.|TRBJ1-2|.|14|TRBV27
TGTGCCAGCAGGTCCAGGGTGTCCACTTATGGCTACACCTTC
CASRSRVSTYGYTF
>few|TRBJ2-7|.|15|TRBV7-6
TGTGCCAGCAGCTTATCACGGGGAACGTCCTACGAGCAGTACTTC
CASSLSRGTSYEQYF
>.|TRBJ1-1|.|15|TRBV19
TGTGCCAGTAGTATAGATTCCCACATGAACACTGAAGCTTTCTTT
CASSIDSHMNTEAFF
>.|TRBJ2-5|TRBD2|13|TRBV29-1
TGCAGCTCATACGGGACTAGCGTGCAGACCCAGTACTTC
CSSYGTSVQTQYF
>.|TRBJ2-3|TRBD2|16|TRBV5-1
TGCGCCAGCAGCTTGGAGCCTAGCGGGGGGCGTGATACGCAGTATTTT
CASSLEPSGGRDTQYF
>.|TRBJ1-5|.|15|TRBV28
TGTGCCAGCAGTTCCGGGGGTTATAGCAATCAGCCCCAGCATTTT
CASSSGGYSNQPQHF
>.|TRBJ2-7|.|13|TRBV6-5
TGTGCCAGCAGTCGGCGGGTACACTACGAGCAGTACTTC
CASSRRVHYEQYF
>.|TRBJ1-3|.|14|TRBV18
TGTGCCAGCTCACCCATGAGCTCTGGAAACACCATATATTTT
CASSPMSSGNTIYF
>.|TRBJ1-4|.|14|TRBV15
TGTGCCACCAGCACGAGGCAGGGGTTTGAAAAACTGTTTTTT
CATSTRQGFEKLFF
>.|TRBJ2-5|TRBD1|16|TRBV11-3
TGTGCCAGCAGTACCGCCGGGACAGGGCAACAAGAGACCCAGTACTTC
CASSTAGTGQQETQYF
>.|TRBJ2-3|.|13|TRBV30
TGTGCCTGGAGCGGGGAGAGCACAGATACGCAGTATTTT
CAWSGESTDTQYF
>.|TRBJ1-2|TRBD1|15|TRBV28
TGTGCCAGCAGTCCAGCGGGTACAGGGGGCTATGGCTACACCTTC
CASSPAGTGGYGYTF
>.|TRBJ2-3|TRBD2|16|TRBV20-1
TGCAGTGCTAGTTTTGGTAGCGGGGTGATCACAGATACGCAGTATTTT
CSASFGSGVITDTQYF
>.|TRBJ2-7|.|16|TRBV2
TGTGCCAGCAGTGTACCGGGACTCAAAAACTCCTACGAGCAGTACTTC
CASSVPGLKNSYEQYF